These 6 T cell receptor beta chains were sequenced from one sample in a study of shared clonotypes between healthy human individuals. Using immunoSEQ multiplex PCR, the repertoire was profiled, and TCRdb retains in-frame clones only, with some absent. The sample holds over a million clones, about 80% seen once. Sequencing was done on a sample of memory CD4+ T cells from PBMCs. Subset meaning: CD45RA-negative fraction. Receptors were obtained from a man younger than 35 in good health. Some clones in this sample may be carry-over from other donors' samples.

The chain couples TRBV7-9 to TRBJ1-5; 7 nucleotides align to TRBD1. The V and J ends lost 5 bases and 5 bases, in that order; junction bases with no gene match: 9. The CDR3 loop spans 15 amino acids. CDR1 and CDR2 (germline): SEHNR, FQNEAQ (reference sequence). The CDR3 nucleotides are TGTGCCAGCAGCGGTGCCTGGACAGGAGATCAGCCCCAGCATTTT. This translates into CASSGAWTGDQPQHF.

The chain links TRBV28 to TRBJ1-2; the D is unclear. CDR1 MDHEN and CDR2 SYDVKM come from the germline V gene. This CDR3 has 14 residues. Trimming took 2 bases from V and 0 from J, leaving 7 bases between them. The CDR3 region is CASSLTAANYGYTF. The CDR3 coding sequence is TGTGCCAGCAGTTTAACGGCAGCTAACTATGGCTACACCTTC.

This clone was picked up a small number of times. Other DNA sequences in this sample translate to the same CDR3. This chain connects TRBV15 to TRBJ1-3; no definite D call. The germline gives CDR1 LNHNV, CDR2 YYDKDF (reference sequence). This CDR3 is 13 amino acids long. V was trimmed by 0 bases and J by 3 bases, leaving 3 bases between them. The CDR3 DNA follows: TGTGCCACCAGCAGAGATAGTGGAAACACCATATATTTT. It codes for CATSRDSGNTIYF.

The chain links TRBV7-9 to TRBJ2-7; D is possibly TRBD1 or TRBD2 (6 bases each). Per the germline V gene, CDR1 is SEHNR and CDR2 is FQNEAQ (reference sequence). The ends were cut back, 5 bases at V and 2 bases at J, with 10 bases in the middle. The CDR3 is 13 residues long. CDR3 sequence (DNA): TGTGCCAGCAGCCACGGGGGCCCCTACGAGCAGTACTTC. Amino acids: CASSHGGPYEQYF.

The rearrangement links TRBV10-1 to TRBJ1-2; D is perhaps TRBD1 (6 bases). The ends were cut back, 9 bases at V and 8 bases at J, with 13 bases in the middle. The V gene's germline CDR1 is WNHNN and CDR2 SYGVQD (reference sequence). The CDR3 length is 11 residues. CDR3 sequence reads: CARIGGRGYTF. The DNA for the CDR3 is TGCGCCAGAATAGGGGGGAGAGGCTACACCTTC.

This clone was counted between two and nine times. This chain joins TRBV27 and TRBJ2-1, with 8 bases identical to TRBD2. Germline values: CDR1 MNHEY, CDR2 SMNVEV (reference sequence). The length of the CDR3 is 15 residues. V shed 3 bases, J shed 5 bases, and the junction held 6 bases outside the gene matches. CDR3 nucleotide sequence: TGTGCCAGCAGTTTGAGCGGGAGATGGGACAATGAGCAGTTCTTC. Amino acids: CASSLSGRWDNEQFF.